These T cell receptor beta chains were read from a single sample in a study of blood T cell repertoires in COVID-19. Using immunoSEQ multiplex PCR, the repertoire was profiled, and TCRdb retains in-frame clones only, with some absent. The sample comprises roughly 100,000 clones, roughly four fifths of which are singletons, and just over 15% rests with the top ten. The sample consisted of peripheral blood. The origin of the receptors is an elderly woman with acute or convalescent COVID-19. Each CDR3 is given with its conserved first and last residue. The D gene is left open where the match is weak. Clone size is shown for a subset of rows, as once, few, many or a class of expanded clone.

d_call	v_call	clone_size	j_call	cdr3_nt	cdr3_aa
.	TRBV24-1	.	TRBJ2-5	TGTGCCACCAGTGATCGTGACAGGAAGCTGTACTTC	CATSDRDRKLYF
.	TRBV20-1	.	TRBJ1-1	TGCAGTGCTGGGGGCGGAACTGAAGCTTTCTTT	CSAGGGTEAFF
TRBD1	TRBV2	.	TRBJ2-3	TGTGCCAGCAGTACGGACAGGGCCACAGATACGCAGTATTTT	CASSTDRATDTQYF
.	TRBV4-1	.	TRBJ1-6	TGCGCCAGCAGCCAAGGCAGCGACTCCTATAATTCACCCCTCCACTTT	CASSQGSDSYNSPLHF
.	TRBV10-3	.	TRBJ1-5	TGTGCCATCAGCCTCCAGCATTTT	CAISLQHF
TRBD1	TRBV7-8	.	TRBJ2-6	TGTGCCAGCAGCTTAGAAGGGACAGGGATATTCTCTGGGGCCAACGTCCTGACTTTC	CASSLEGTGIFSGANVLTF
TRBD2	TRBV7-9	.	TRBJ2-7	TGTGCCAGCAGCTCGACGACTAGCGGGAGCTCCTACGAGCAGTACTTC	CASSSTTSGSSYEQYF
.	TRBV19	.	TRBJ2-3	TGTGCCAGTAGTATTAGGGTAGGGGAAGATACGCAGTATTTT	CASSIRVGEDTQYF
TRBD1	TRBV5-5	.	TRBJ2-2	TGTGCCAGCAGCTTGGGGACAGGGGGCACCGGGGAGCTGTTTTTT	CASSLGTGGTGELFF
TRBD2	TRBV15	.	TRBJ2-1	TGTGCCACCAGCGCGGGAGGATCCTACAATGAGCAGTTCTTC	CATSAGGSYNEQFF
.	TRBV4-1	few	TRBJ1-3	TGCGCCAGCAGCCAAGACCCCAGGGTGGTCGGAAACACCATATATTTT	CASSQDPRVVGNTIYF
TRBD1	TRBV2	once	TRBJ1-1	TGTGCCAGCAAGTATACGCGAGGGGGCGAAACTGAAGCTTTCTTT	CASKYTRGGETEAFF
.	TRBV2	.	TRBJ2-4	TGTGCCAGCAGTCCTCTAGGAGGGATCCTACTAGCCAAAAACATTCAGTACTTC	CASSPLGGILLAKNIQYF
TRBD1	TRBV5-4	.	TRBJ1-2	TGTGCCAGCAGCTCTACAGGGGCCCTTGGCTACACCTTC	CASSSTGALGYTF
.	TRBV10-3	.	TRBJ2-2	TGTGCCATCAGTGATCGAGCGAACGCCGGGGAGCTGTTTTTT	CAISDRANAGELFF
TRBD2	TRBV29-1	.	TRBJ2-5	TGCAGCGACTATAGCTTTCCACTAGCGGGAGGTTCGATAACCCAGTACTTC	CSDYSFPLAGGSITQYF
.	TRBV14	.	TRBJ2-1	TGTGCCAGCAGCCCCTCGGGGGGAGGAGGGGGCAATGAGCAGTTCTTC	CASSPSGGGGGNEQFF
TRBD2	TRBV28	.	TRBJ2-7	TGTGCCAGCAGTTCCCCGGGACTAGCGGGATACTACGAGCAGTACTTC	CASSSPGLAGYYEQYF
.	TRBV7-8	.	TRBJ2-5	TGTGCCAGCAGCTCGGATTACAGGTCAGGAGAGACCCAGTACTTC	CASSSDYRSGETQYF
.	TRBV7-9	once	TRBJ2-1	TGTGCCAGCAGCTTAAAGGGAGGTCCCTACAATGAGCAGTTCTTC	CASSLKGGPYNEQFF
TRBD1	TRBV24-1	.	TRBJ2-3	TGTGCCACCAGTGATCCGGGACAGGGGATTGGAGGCACAGATACGCAGTATTTT	CATSDPGQGIGGTDTQYF
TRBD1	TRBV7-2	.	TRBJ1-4	TGTGCCAGCAGCGGTCGGACAGGGAATGAAAAACTGTTTTTT	CASSGRTGNEKLFF
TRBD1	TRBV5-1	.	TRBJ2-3	TGCGCCAGCAGTTCCGGACAGGGGGCTCCAGATACGCAGTATTTT	CASSSGQGAPDTQYF
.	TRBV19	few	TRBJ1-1	TGTGCCAGTAGTATAAACGGGGTAATCACTGAAGCTTTCTTT	CASSINGVITEAFF
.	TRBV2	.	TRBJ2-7	TGTGCCAGCACCGAAGTTGAAAACAACGAGCAGTACTTC	CASTEVENNEQYF
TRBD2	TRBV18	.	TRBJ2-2	TGTGCCAGCTCACCAAATGAAGCGGGAGGGACCGGGGAGCTGTTTTTT	CASSPNEAGGTGELFF
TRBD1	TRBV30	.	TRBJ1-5	TGTGCCTACACCTCTACGGACAGGAATCAGCCCCAGCATTTT	CAYTSTDRNQPQHF
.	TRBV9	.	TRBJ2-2	TGTGCCAGCACGGGCCCCAGTAGCGGCGCCGGGGAGCTGTTTTTT	CASTGPSSGAGELFF
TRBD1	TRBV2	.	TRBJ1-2	TGTGCCAGCAGACAGGGACAGCAATATGGCTACACCTTC	CASRQGQQYGYTF
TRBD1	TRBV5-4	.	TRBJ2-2	TGTGCCAGCAGCTTGTACAGGGGAGTTACCGGGGAGCTGTTTTTT	CASSLYRGVTGELFF
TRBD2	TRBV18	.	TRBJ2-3	TGTGCCAGCTCCTCCAAAGCGGGAGAAGGGGCAGATACGCAGTATTTT	CASSSKAGEGADTQYF
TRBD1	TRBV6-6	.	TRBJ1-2	TGTGCCAGCAGGCGGGACAGACTTTATGGCTACACCTTC	CASRRDRLYGYTF
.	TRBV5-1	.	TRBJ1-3	TGCGCCAGCAGCTTGCCCGTTAACTCTGGAAACACCATATATTTT	CASSLPVNSGNTIYF
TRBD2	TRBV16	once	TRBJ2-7	TGTGCCAGCAGCCTAGCGGGAGTGCGCTACGAGCAGTACTTC	CASSLAGVRYEQYF
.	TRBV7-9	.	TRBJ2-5	TGTGCCAGCAGCTTTGAGCGCGCCGACCCTCAAGAGACCCAGTACTTC	CASSFERADPQETQYF
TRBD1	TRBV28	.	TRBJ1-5	TGTGCCAGCAGTTCCGTTGGACAGGGCAATCAGCCCCAGCATTTT	CASSSVGQGNQPQHF
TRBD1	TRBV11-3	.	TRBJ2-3	TGTGCCAGCAGCTTAACCAGGGGGCCGGGGTACACGCAGTATTTT	CASSLTRGPGYTQYF
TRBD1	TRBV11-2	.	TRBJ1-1	TGTGCCAGCAGCCCGAAACGGACAGGTTATGAAGCTTTCTTT	CASSPKRTGYEAFF
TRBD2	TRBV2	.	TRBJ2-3	TGTGCCAGCAGTGGACTAGCGGGAGCAAGCACAGATACGCAGTATTTT	CASSGLAGASTDTQYF
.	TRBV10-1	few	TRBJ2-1	TGCGCCAGCAGTGAGGACTACAACAATGAGCAGTTCTTC	CASSEDYNNEQFF
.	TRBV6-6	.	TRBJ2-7	TGTGCCAGCAGTACAGGTTCTTTCCCCTACGAGCAGTACTTC	CASSTGSFPYEQYF
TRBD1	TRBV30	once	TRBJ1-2	TGTGCCTGGAGTGTCAACAGGGGGCTTAGCAATGGCTACACCTTC	CAWSVNRGLSNGYTF
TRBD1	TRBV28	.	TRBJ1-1	TGTGCCAGCAGCTCCACAGGGGCGGGGAACACTGAAGCTTTCTTT	CASSSTGAGNTEAFF
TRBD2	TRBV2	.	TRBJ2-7	TGTGCCAGCATACGCTCCGGGACTAGCGACGAGCAGCAGTACTTC	CASIRSGTSDEQQYF
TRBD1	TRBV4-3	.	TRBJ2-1	TGCGCCAGCAGCCCCGACCCGACAGGGAAAGGCAATGAGCAGTTCTTC	CASSPDPTGKGNEQFF
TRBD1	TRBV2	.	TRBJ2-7	TGTGCCAGCAGTGTAGCACAGGGGGCGGGTGAGCAGTACTTC	CASSVAQGAGEQYF
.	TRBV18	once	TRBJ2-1	TGTGCCAGCTCGTCTCTCGGACGGGGTACCTACAATGAGCAGTTCTTC	CASSSLGRGTYNEQFF
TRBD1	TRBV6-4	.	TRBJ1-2	TGTGCCAGCAGTTTGACAGGGTGGGACTATGGCTACACCTTC	CASSLTGWDYGYTF
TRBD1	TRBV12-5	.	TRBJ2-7	TGTGCTAGTGGCCAGATGACAGGGATCCTCATCTACGAGCAGTACTTC	CASGQMTGILIYEQYF
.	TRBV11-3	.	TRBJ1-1	TGTGCCAGCAGCCCTGGACCGGACTCTGAAGCTTTCTTT	CASSPGPDSEAFF
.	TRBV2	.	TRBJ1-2	TGTGCCAGCACTATAAAGGGGGGGCCCTATGGCTACACCTTC	CASTIKGGPYGYTF
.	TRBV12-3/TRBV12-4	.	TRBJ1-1	TGTGCCAGCAGCCAATCAGGTGAAGCTTTCTTT	CASSQSGEAFF
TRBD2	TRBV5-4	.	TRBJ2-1	TGTGCCAGCAGCAAACCTAGCGGCGACAATGAGCAGTTCTTC	CASSKPSGDNEQFF
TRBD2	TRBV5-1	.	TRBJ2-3	TGCGCCAGCAGCTTGGGTCGGGGAGCGGGAGGCGATACGCAGTATTTT	CASSLGRGAGGDTQYF
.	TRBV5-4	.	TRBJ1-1	TGTGCCAGCAGCCTACCGGGACTCCGGAACACTGAAGCTTTCTTT	CASSLPGLRNTEAFF